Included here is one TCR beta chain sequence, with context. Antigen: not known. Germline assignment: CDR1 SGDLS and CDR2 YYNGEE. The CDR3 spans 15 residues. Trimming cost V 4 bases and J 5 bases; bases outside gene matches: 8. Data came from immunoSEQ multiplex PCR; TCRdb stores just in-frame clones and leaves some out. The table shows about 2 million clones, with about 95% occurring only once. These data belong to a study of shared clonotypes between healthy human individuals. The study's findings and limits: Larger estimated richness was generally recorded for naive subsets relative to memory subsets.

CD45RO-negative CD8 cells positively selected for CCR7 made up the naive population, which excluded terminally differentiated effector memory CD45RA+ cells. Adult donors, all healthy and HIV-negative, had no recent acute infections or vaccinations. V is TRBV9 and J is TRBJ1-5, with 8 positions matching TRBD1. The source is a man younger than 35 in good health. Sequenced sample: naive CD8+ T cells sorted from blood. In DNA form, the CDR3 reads TGTGCCAGCAGCCAAAGGGACAGGCCGGATCAGCCCCAGCATTTT. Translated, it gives CASSQRDRPDQPQHF.